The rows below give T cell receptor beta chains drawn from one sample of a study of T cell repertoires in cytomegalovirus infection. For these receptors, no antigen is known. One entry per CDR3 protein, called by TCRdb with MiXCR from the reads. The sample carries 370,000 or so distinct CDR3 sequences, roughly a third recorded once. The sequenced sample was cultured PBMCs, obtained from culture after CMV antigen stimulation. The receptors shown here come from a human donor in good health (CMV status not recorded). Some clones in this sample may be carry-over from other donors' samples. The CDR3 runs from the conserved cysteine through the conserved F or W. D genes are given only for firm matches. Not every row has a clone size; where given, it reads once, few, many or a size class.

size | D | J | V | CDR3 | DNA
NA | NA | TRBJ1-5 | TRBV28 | CASSFRGALYSNQPQHF | TGTGCCAGCAGTTTCCGGGGGGCACTCTATAGCAATCAGCCCCAGCATTTT
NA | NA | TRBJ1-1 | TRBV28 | CASSLLPLNTEAFF | TGTGCCAGCAGTTTATTGCCACTGAACACTGAAGCTTTCTTT
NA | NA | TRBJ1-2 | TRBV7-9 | CASSLQTSSFNYGYTF | TGTGCCAGCAGCTTGCAGACATCATCTTTTAACTATGGCTACACCTTC
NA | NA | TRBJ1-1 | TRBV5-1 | CASSLKGMGTEAFF | TGCGCCAGCAGCTTGAAAGGGATGGGCACTGAAGCTTTCTTT
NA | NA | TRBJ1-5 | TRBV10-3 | CAISEWGDLQGDQPQHF | TGTGCCATCAGTGAGTGGGGGGACCTCCAGGGAGATCAGCCCCAGCATTTT
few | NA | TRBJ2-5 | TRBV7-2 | CASSIGQRVYETQYF | TGTGCCAGCAGCATCGGACAGCGGGTATACGAGACCCAGTACTTC
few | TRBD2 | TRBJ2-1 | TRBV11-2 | CASSLVREGEQFF | TGTGCCAGCAGCTTAGTGCGGGAGGGGGAGCAGTTCTTC
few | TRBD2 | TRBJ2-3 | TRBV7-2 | CASSSAGVTQYF | TGTGCCAGCAGCTCTGCGGGAGTTACGCAGTATTTT
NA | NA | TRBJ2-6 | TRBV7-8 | CASGAQGWSGANVLTF | TGTGCCAGCGGAGCTCAGGGGTGGTCTGGGGCCAACGTCCTGACTTTC
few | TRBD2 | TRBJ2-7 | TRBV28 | CASRGGSAGMAYEQYF | TGTGCCAGCAGGGGAGGGTCGGCGGGAATGGCCTACGAGCAGTACTTC
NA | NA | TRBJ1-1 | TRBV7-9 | CASSLRTEANTEAFF | TGTGCCAGCAGCCTGCGGACAGAGGCGAACACTGAAGCTTTCTTT
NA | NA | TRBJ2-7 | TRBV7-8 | CASSIRQAYEQYF | TGTGCCAGCAGCATCCGACAGGCCTACGAGCAGTACTTC
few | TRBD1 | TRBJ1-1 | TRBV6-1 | CASNSGTGVSEAFF | TGTGCCAGCAACTCCGGGACAGGGGTTTCCGAAGCTTTCTTT
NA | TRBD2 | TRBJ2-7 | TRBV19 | CASSISLRERPYEQYF | TGTGCCAGTAGTATATCTTTGCGGGAGCGACCCTACGAGCAGTACTTC
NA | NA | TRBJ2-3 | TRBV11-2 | CASTPSGTRSDTQYF | TGTGCCAGCACCCCCTCCGGGACTCGCTCCGATACGCAGTATTTT
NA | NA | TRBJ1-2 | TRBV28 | CASSFGYGYTF | TGTGCCAGCAGTTTTGGCTATGGCTACACCTTC
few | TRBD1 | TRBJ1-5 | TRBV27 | CASSQMPRTGRRQPQHF | TGTGCCAGCAGCCAAATGCCCCGGACAGGGAGGAGGCAGCCCCAGCATTTT
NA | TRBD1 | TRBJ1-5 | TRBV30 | CAWSGQGNNQPQHF | TGTGCCTGGAGTGGACAGGGAAACAATCAGCCCCAGCATTTT
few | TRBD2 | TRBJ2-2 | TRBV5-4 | CASRPRGDYTGELFF | TGTGCCAGCAGGCCCCGGGGGGACTACACCGGGGAGCTGTTTTTT
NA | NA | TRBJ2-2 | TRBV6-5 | CASSPEVGRSNTGELFF | TGTGCCAGCAGCCCAGAGGTGGGACGGTCGAACACCGGGGAGCTGTTTTTT
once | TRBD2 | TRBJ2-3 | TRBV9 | CASSVGTSGRSTDTQYF | TGTGCCAGCAGCGTAGGGACTAGCGGGCGCTCCACAGATACGCAGTATTTT
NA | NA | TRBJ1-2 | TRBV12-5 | CASGWTRKAYGYTF | TGTGCTAGTGGTTGGACCCGTAAAGCCTATGGCTACACCTTC
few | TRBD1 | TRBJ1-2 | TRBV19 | CASSTGQGMGYGYTF | TGTGCCAGTAGTACGGGACAGGGGATGGGCTATGGCTACACCTTC
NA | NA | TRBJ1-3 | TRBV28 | CASSLHYGGTIYF | TGTGCCAGCAGCCTTCACTACGGAGGCACCATATATTTT
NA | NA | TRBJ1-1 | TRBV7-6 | CASSLTGLMNTEAFF | TGTGCCAGCAGCTTAACGGGGCTAATGAACACTGAAGCTTTCTTT
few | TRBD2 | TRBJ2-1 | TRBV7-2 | CASSPGLAVNEQFF | TGTGCCAGCAGCCCGGGACTAGCGGTTAATGAGCAGTTCTTC
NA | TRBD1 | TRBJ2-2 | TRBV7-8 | CASSPDRGPTGELFF | TGTGCCAGCAGCCCGGACAGGGGCCCCACCGGGGAGCTGTTTTTT
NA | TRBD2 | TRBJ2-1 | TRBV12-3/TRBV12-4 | CASSTGLANEQFF | TGTGCCAGCAGCACGGGACTAGCCAATGAGCAGTTCTTC
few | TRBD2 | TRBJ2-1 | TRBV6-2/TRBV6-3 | CASMQPGLAEVKQFF | TGTGCCAGCATGCAACCGGGACTAGCGGAGGTCAAGCAGTTCTTC
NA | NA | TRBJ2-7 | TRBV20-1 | CSATKTGYEQYF | TGCAGTGCTACGAAGACAGGCTACGAGCAGTACTTC
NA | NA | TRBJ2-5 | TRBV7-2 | CASSLLNTQETQYF | TGTGCCAGCAGCTTACTGAACACCCAAGAGACCCAGTACTTC
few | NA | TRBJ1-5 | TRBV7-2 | CASSLVRENQPQHF | TGTGCCAGCAGCTTGGTTAGGGAGAATCAGCCCCAGCATTTT